These T cell receptor beta chains were read from a single sample in a study of cytomegalovirus exposure and HLA in healthy donors. Measured with immunoSEQ multiplex PCR; TCRdb has only the in-frame clones, and not every one. The sample shows 200,000 to 250,000 clones, around 80% of them seen only once. The sequenced material came from PBMCs. These receptor sequences come from a woman in her thirties or forties in good health and CMV-seronegative. Each CDR3 is given with its conserved first and last residue. A D gene is named only where the DNA matches it firmly. The size field is filled for only some rows; it gives once, few, many or a size class.

clone_size | j_call | d_call | v_call | cdr3_nt | cdr3_aa
NA | TRBJ2-3 | TRBD1 | TRBV7-2 | TGTGCCAGCAGCTCAACAGGGGACAAGACAGATACGCAGTATTTT | CASSSTGDKTDTQYF
once | TRBJ2-2 | NA | TRBV10-3 | TGTGCCATCAGGGGGGACACTGTTGAGGGGGAGCTGTTTTTT | CAIRGDTVEGELFF
NA | TRBJ2-7 | TRBD2 | TRBV7-9 | TGTGCCAGCAGCCTAGCGAGGGGACTAAACTACGAGCAGTACTTC | CASSLARGLNYEQYF
NA | TRBJ1-5 | NA | TRBV7-2 | TGTGCCAGCAGCGTAGCGGAGACCGGGGCCCAGCATTTT | CASSVAETGAQHF
NA | TRBJ1-1 | TRBD1 | TRBV27 | TGTGCCAGCAGTTGGCGCGGGGACAGTGAAGCTTTCTTT | CASSWRGDSEAFF
NA | TRBJ1-1 | NA | TRBV27 | TGTGCCAGCAGTTTTTCAGCGGACACTGAAGCTTTCTTT | CASSFSADTEAFF
NA | TRBJ2-4 | NA | TRBV18 | TGTGCCAGCTTCGGGGATAAACTAGCCAAAAACATTCAGTACTTC | CASFGDKLAKNIQYF
NA | TRBJ1-4 | NA | TRBV4-2 | TGTGCCAGCAGCCAAGATGTGACGGGTGAAAAACTGTTTTTT | CASSQDVTGEKLFF
once | TRBJ1-1 | NA | TRBV5-1 | TGCGCCAGCAAGGCGGGTCTGAACACTGAAGCTTTCTTT | CASKAGLNTEAFF
NA | TRBJ1-3 | NA | TRBV27 | TGTGCCAGCAGTTTACAGGGAGGCAACACCATATATTTT | CASSLQGGNTIYF
NA | TRBJ2-1 | TRBD1 | TRBV6-1 | TGTGCCAGCAGTGATTGGACAGGGGGTAATTACAATGAGCAGTTCTTC | CASSDWTGGNYNEQFF
NA | TRBJ1-6 | NA | TRBV15 | TGTGCCACCAGCAGCAATCCCGCGAAGGGCCCAGGGGATTCACCCCTCCACTTT | CATSSNPAKGPGDSPLHF
NA | TRBJ1-2 | TRBD1 | TRBV15 | TGTGCCACCAGCGAGGGGGCAACGTCTATCTATGGCTACACCTTC | CATSEGATSIYGYTF
NA | TRBJ2-1 | NA | TRBV21-1 | TGTGCCAGCAGCACTCACGCTAGCGGGGGCCTATTCAATGAGCAGTTCTTC | CASSTHASGGLFNEQFF
NA | TRBJ2-6 | TRBD1 | TRBV7-3 | TGTGCCAGCAGCCCGGGACAGCCCTCTGGGGCCAACGTCCTGACTTTC | CASSPGQPSGANVLTF
NA | TRBJ1-2 | NA | TRBV9 | TGTGCCAGCAGCGCCTCCCTGAACTATGGCTACACCTTC | CASSASLNYGYTF
NA | TRBJ1-5 | NA | TRBV7-9 | TGTGCCAGCAGCACGGCGGGCAGCAGCAATCAGCCCCAGCATTTT | CASSTAGSSNQPQHF
once | TRBJ1-2 | NA | TRBV28 | TGTGCCAGCGACGAACACCTAGGTCGGCGCGGCTATGGCTACACCTTC | CASDEHLGRRGYGYTF
NA | TRBJ1-3 | TRBD1 | TRBV11-3 | TGTGCCAGCAGCGGCAACAGGGGGCCTGGAAACACCATATATTTT | CASSGNRGPGNTIYF
NA | TRBJ1-1 | NA | TRBV6-1 | TGTGCCAGCAGTGTCCCCTGGGGGGTCGCTGAAGCTTTCTTT | CASSVPWGVAEAFF
NA | TRBJ2-1 | NA | TRBV10-3 | TGTGCCGGCCGATCGGGGGATGAGCAGTTCTTC | CAGRSGDEQFF
NA | TRBJ2-7 | TRBD2 | TRBV16 | TGTGCCAGCAGCCAAAGGTCTAGCGGTGCCACCTACGAGCAGTACTTC | CASSQRSSGATYEQYF
NA | TRBJ1-5 | TRBD1 | TRBV19 | TGTGCCAGTAGTCCGCTAACACAGGGGGGGGGTAATCAGCCCCAGCATTTT | CASSPLTQGGGNQPQHF
NA | TRBJ2-1 | TRBD2 | TRBV18 | TGTGCCAGCTCACCAGCTAGCGGGTATAACAATGAGCAGTTCTTC | CASSPASGYNNEQFF
NA | TRBJ2-1 | NA | TRBV7-2 | TGTGCCAGCAGCCTGACACTTCTCTCCTACAATGAGCAGTTCTTC | CASSLTLLSYNEQFF
NA | TRBJ2-3 | NA | TRBV7-9 | TGTGCCAGCAGCTTATCCCTTTCTAGCGAGAGCACAGATACGCAGTATTTT | CASSLSLSSESTDTQYF
NA | TRBJ1-3 | TRBD1 | TRBV9 | TGTGCCAGCAGTAACAGGGGTGACACCATATATTTT | CASSNRGDTIYF
once | TRBJ2-7 | NA | TRBV20-1 | TGCAGTGCCGACGACACATACGAGCAGTACTTC | CSADDTYEQYF
NA | TRBJ1-1 | NA | TRBV27 | TGTGCCAGCAGTTTCCTGATGGAGGACACTGAAGCTTTCTTT | CASSFLMEDTEAFF
NA | TRBJ1-3 | NA | TRBV7-9 | TGTGCCAGCAGCCGAACTCCGGGAATTGGAAACACCATATATTTT | CASSRTPGIGNTIYF
NA | TRBJ2-2 | TRBD1 | TRBV7-9 | TGTGCCAGCAGCTTGACAGGGAGAGAGGGGGAGCTGTTTTTT | CASSLTGREGELFF
NA | TRBJ2-6 | NA | TRBV2 | TGTGCCAGCAGTCAGGACTCTGGGGCCAACGTCCTGACTTTC | CASSQDSGANVLTF
once | TRBJ1-1 | TRBD1 | TRBV6-5 | TGTGCCAGCAGCCGATTGGGACAGATGAACACTGAAGCTTTCTTT | CASSRLGQMNTEAFF
NA | TRBJ1-5 | TRBD1 | TRBV18 | TGTGCCAGCTCACCTGCGACAGGGGATGAGCAGCCCCAGCATTTT | CASSPATGDEQPQHF
NA | TRBJ1-3 | NA | TRBV10-3 | TGTGCCATCAGTACACCCTCTGGAAACACCATATATTTT | CAISTPSGNTIYF
once | TRBJ2-2 | NA | TRBV4-3 | TGCGCCAGCAGCCAAGTAGGAGGGGCCGGGGAGCTGTTTTTT | CASSQVGGAGELFF
NA | TRBJ1-2 | NA | TRBV28 | TGTGCCAGCAGTTTTCTCTCGGGTAGGGGCTACACCTTC | CASSFLSGRGYTF
NA | TRBJ1-1 | TRBD1 | TRBV15 | TGTGCCACCAGCAGACGGCCGGACAGGGGAGTGACTGAAGCTTTCTTT | CATSRRPDRGVTEAFF
NA | TRBJ2-7 | NA | TRBV19 | TGTGCCAGTAGTAGCTCTTATCCCTACGAGCAGTACTTC | CASSSSYPYEQYF
NA | TRBJ1-1 | NA | TRBV28 | TGTGCCAGCAGAACAGCAGAGCCTCGTCGAACTGAAGCTTTCTTT | CASRTAEPRRTEAFF
NA | TRBJ1-4 | NA | TRBV7-3 | TGTGCCAGCAGCTTAACAGGAGGGAGTGAAAAACTGTTTTTT | CASSLTGGSEKLFF